This T cell receptor beta chain was found in a study of T cell responses to AZD1222 COVID-19 vaccine. TCRdb keeps only in-frame clones here, not all; method: immunoSEQ multiplex PCR. The sample gives 130,000 to 150,000 clones, about 92% of which show up once; 10% to 15% is in the top ten. Study results and caveats: No day 14 peak samples; only post-peak repertoires were characterized. Following two doses of AZD1222, Spike-specific TCR breadth and depth rose.

A word on this clone: The target antigen is unknown.

The CDR3 extends over 18 amino acids. Germline V lookup: CDR1 MRHNA, CDR2 SNTAGT. The V and J ends lost 2 bases and 0 bases, in that order; junction bases with no gene match: 9. This sequence was found in an adult who had recovered from COVID-19. The rearrangement links TRBV6-4 to TRBJ1-5; TRBD1 matches at 8 bases. The sample here was peripheral blood, taken after recovery from COVID-19. The CDR3 sequence: CASSDRYRTGNSNQPQHF. In DNA form, the CDR3 reads TGTGCCAGCAGTGACCGATATCGGACAGGGAATAGCAATCAGCCCCAGCATTTT.